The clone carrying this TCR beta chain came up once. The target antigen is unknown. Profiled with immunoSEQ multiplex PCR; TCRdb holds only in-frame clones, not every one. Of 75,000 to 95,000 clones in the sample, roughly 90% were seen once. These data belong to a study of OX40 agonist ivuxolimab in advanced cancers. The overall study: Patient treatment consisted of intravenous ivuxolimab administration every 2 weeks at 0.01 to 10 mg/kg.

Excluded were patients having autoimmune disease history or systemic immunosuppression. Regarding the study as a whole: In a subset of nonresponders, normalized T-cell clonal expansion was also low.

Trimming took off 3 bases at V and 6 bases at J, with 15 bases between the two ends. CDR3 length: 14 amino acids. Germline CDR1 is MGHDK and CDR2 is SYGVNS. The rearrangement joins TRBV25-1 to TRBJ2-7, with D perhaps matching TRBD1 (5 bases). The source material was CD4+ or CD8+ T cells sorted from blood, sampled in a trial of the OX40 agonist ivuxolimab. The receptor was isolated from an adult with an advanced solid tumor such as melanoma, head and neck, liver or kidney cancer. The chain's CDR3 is CASSDAQGFREQYF. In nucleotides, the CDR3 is TGTGCCAGCAGTGATGCTCAGGGTTTTCGCGAGCAGTACTTC.